Sequencing of this T cell receptor beta chain was carried out in a study of blood T cell repertoires in COVID-19 (TCRdb year 2020). Study-level background: Samples covering the acute and convalescent phases of COVID-19 were provided by collaborators in the United States, Italy and Spain. The dataset comprised deeply sampled blood TCRbeta repertoires from subjects exposed to, actively infected with, or recovered from COVID-19. The material from the prospective study consisted of cDNA or gDNA derived from T cells, B-cell-depleted T cells, or PBMCs. The repertoires were released in a freely available public database intended as a resource for research on the immune response to SARS-CoV-2. A de-identified subject ID, COVID-19 status, age in years and sex were almost always included in the sample metadata. Where available, HLA class I and class II types were taken from metadata supplied by the sample provider and were not determined by assay-based typing. Samples were obtained from the ongoing ImmuneRACE study (first 160 participants) and from approximately 1,200 subjects provided by 6 global collaborators.

Measured from the cysteine to the phenylalanine, the CDR3 is 13 residues long. Just the 39-base CDR3 DNA is kept, in frame starting at base 1. CDR1 MNHEY and CDR2 SVGAGI are derived from the germline V gene. V gives up 2 bases and J gives up 5 bases, and the segment between their germline ends measures 9 bases. TCRbeta CDR3 regions were amplified from genomic DNA using the immunoSEQ Assay, a bias-controlled multiplex PCR. Per the original workflow: Nucleated cell counts per sample were estimated from amplification of reference gene primers within the assay. To quantify the absolute abundance of each unique TCRbeta CDR3 rearrangement, sequence reads were collapsed and filtered. Productive Simpson clonality was computed per sample as the square root of Simpson's diversity index over productive rearrangements. Held by TCRdb, this immuneACCESS table contains in-frame sequences only and omits some clones. Under half of the omission traces to an unresolved V gene where checked; the cause of the rest is unknown. That table supplies the V and J calls and clone size; D and trimming were determined from the DNA. The sample table lists around 86,000 clones, approximately 87% of them with a count of one. The ten largest account for 7% to 9% of the sample.

Whole blood was collected in K2EDTA tubes by collaborating institutions according to the institutions' own protocols. For TCRbeta analysis, collaborator samples were shipped as frozen whole blood, as isolated PBMCs, or as DNA extracted from either sample type. Details on this clone: Its target antigen remains unknown. Nothing much larger sits one base from this clone, and base qualities are not available.

The paper's findings and limits, for the study overall: The amount of clinical and demographic metadata varied by source and participant and was provided uncurated.

Sequencing used peripheral blood. Recombination connected TRBV6-5 to TRBJ1-1, with no D gene named confidently. The clonotype comes from a human donor with acute or convalescent COVID-19. The donor label of this sample is uncertain. Here the CDR3 is given as CASSYPPGTEAFF. The sequence in DNA is TGTGCCAGCAGTTACCCGCCCGGGACTGAAGCTTTCTTT.